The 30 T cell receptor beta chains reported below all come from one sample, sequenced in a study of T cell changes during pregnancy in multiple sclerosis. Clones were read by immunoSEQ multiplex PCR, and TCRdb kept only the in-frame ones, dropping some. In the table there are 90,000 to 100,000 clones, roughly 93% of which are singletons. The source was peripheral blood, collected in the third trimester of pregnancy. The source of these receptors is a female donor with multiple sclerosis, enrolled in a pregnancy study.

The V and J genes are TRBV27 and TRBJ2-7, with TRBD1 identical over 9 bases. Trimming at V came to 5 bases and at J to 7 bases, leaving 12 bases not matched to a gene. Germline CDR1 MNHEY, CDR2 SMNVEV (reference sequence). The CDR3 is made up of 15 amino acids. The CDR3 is CASSESGTGLREQYF. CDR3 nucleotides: TGTGCCAGCAGTGAAAGCGGGACAGGGCTGAGAGAGCAGTACTTC.

DNA for the CDR3: TGTGCCAGCAGTGCGTTACCAGGGACTAGCCCCGGGGAGCTGTTTTTT. It specifies CASSALPGTSPGELFF. The chain joins TRBV28 to TRBJ2-2; 9 nucleotides align to TRBD2. V lost 5 bases, J lost 6 bases, and 10 bases stayed unmatched. This CDR3 region has 16 residues. Germline lookup yields CDR1 MDHEN and CDR2 SYDVKM.

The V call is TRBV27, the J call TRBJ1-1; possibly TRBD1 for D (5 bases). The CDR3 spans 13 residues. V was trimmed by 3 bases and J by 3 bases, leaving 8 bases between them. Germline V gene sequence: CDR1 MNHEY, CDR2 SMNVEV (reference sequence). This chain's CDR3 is CASSLGDYTEAFF. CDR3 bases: TGTGCCAGCAGTTTGGGGGACTACACTGAAGCTTTCTTT.

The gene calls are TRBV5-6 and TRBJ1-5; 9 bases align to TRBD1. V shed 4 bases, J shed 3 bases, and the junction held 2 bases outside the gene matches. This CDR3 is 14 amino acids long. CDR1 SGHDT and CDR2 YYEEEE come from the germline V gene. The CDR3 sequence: CASSRTGVNQPQHF. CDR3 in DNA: TGTGCCAGCAGCCGGACAGGGGTCAATCAGCCCCAGCATTTT.

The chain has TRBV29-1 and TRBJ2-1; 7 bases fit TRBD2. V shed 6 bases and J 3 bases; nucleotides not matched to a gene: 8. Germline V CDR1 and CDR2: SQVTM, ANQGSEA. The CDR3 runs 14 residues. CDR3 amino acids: CSVQGTKGYNEQFF. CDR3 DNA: TGCAGCGTCCAAGGGACTAAGGGCTACAATGAGCAGTTCTTC.

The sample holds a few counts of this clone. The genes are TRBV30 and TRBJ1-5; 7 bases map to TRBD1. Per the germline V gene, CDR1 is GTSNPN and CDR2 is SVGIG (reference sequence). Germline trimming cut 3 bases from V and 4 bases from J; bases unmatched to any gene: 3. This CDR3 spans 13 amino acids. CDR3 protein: CAWRKDRNQPQHF. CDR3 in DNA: TGTGCCTGGAGGAAGGACAGGAATCAGCCCCAGCATTTT. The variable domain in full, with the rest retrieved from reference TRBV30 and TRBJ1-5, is SQTIHQWPATLVQPVGSPLSLECTVEGTSNPNLYWYRQAAGRGLQLLFYSVGIGQISSEVPQNLSASRPQDRQFILSSKKLLLSDSGFYLCAWRKDRNQPQHFGDGTRLSIL.

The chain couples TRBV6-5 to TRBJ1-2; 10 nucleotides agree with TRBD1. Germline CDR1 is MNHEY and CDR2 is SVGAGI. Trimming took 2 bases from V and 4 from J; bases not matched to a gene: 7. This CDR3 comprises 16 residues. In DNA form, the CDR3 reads TGTGCCAGCAGTTACGTTCGGACAGGGGGGAGCTATGGCTACACCTTC. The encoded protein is CASSYVRTGGSYGYTF.

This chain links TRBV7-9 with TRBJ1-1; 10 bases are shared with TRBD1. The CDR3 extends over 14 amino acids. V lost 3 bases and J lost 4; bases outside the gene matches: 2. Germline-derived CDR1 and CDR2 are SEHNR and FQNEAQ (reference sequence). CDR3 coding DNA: TGTGCCAGCAGCTTGGGACAGGGGTTCACTGAAGCTTTCTTT. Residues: CASSLGQGFTEAFF.

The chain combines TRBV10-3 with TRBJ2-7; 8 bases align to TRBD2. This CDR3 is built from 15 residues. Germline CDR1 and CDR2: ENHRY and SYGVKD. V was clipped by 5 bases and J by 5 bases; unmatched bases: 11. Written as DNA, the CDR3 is TGTGCCATCAGTCCACGGACTAGCTTAAGTCACGAGCAGTACTTC. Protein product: CAISPRTSLSHEQYF.

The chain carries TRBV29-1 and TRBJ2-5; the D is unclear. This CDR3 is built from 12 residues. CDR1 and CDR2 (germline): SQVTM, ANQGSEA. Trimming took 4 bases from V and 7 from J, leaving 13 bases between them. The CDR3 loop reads CSVVSPPGTQYF. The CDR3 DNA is TGCAGCGTTGTGAGTCCCCCCGGGACCCAGTACTTC.

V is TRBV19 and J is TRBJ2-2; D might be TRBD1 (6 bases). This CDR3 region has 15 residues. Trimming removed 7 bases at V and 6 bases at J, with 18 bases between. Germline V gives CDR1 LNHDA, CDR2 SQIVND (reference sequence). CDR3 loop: CASKNPQTGPGELFF. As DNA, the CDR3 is TGTGCCAGTAAAAACCCGCAGACAGGTCCCGGGGAGCTGTTTTTT.

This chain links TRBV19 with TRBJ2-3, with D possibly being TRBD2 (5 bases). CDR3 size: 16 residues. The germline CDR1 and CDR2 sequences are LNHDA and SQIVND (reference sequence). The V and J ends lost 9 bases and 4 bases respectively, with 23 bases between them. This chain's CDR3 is CASRTRGIGFADTQYF. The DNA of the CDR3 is TGTGCCAGCCGGACCCGGGGTATAGGGTTCGCAGATACGCAGTATTTT.

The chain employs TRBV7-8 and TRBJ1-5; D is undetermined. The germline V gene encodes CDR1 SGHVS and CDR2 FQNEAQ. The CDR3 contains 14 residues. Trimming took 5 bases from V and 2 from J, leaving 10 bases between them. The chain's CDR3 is CASSPDRGNQPQHF. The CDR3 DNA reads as TGTGCCAGCAGCCCCGACCGGGGCAATCAGCCCCAGCATTTT.

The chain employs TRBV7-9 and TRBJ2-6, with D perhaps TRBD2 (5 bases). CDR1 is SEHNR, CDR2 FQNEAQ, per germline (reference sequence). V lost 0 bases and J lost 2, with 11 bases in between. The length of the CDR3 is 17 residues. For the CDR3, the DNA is TGTGCCAGCAGCTTAGCCTCCCGGGAAACTGGGGCCAACGTCCTGACTTTC. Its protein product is CASSLASRETGANVLTF.

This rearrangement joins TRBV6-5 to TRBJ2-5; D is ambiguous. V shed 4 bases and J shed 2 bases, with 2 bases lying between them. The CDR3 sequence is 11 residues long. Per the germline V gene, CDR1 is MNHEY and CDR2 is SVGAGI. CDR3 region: CASSSQETQYF. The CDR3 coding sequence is TGTGCCAGCAGTTCACAAGAGACCCAGTACTTC.

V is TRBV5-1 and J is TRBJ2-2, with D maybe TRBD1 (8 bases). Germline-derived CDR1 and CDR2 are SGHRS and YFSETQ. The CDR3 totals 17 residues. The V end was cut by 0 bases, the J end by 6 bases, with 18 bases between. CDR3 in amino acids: CASSLAQGESGAGELFF. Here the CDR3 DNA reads TGCGCCAGCAGCTTGGCACAGGGGGAGAGCGGGGCCGGGGAGCTGTTTTTT.

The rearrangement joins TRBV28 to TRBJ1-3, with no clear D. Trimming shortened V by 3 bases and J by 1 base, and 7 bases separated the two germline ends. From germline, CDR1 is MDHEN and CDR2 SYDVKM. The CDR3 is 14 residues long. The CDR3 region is CASSFRGSGNTIYF. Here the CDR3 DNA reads TGTGCCAGCAGTTTCCGGGGTTCTGGAAACACCATATATTTT.

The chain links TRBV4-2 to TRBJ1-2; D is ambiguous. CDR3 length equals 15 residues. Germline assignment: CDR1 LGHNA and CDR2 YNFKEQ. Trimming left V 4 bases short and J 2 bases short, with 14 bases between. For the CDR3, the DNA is TGTGCCAGCAGCCGAGACCCGGGAGAGAACTATGGCTACACCTTC. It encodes CASSRDPGENYGYTF.

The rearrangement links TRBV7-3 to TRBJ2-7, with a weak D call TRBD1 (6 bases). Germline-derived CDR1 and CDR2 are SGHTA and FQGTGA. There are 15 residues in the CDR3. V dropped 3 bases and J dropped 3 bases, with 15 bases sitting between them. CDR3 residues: CASSFGAGQFYEQYF. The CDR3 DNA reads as TGTGCCAGCAGCTTCGGGGCCGGACAGTTCTACGAGCAGTACTTC.

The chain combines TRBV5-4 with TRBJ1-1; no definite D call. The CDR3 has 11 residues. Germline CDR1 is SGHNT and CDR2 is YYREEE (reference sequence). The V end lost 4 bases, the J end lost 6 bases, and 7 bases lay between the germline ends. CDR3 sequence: CASSPIAEAFF. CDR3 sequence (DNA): TGTGCCAGCAGCCCAATAGCTGAAGCTTTCTTT.

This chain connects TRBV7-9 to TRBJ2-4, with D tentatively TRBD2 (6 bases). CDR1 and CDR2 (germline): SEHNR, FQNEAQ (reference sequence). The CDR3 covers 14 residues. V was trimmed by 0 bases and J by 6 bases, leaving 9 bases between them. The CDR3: CASSLAGSVNIQYF. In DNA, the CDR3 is TGTGCCAGCAGCTTAGCCGGGAGCGTAAACATTCAGTACTTC.

The CDR3 sequence is CATSRDRDTTPTAISSGELFF. DNA for the CDR3: TGTGCCACCAGCAGGGACCGGGACACCACCCCGACAGCAATTTCCAGCGGGGAGCTGTTTTTT. The chain employs TRBV15 and TRBJ2-2, with D possibly TRBD1 on 6 matching bases. Between the trimmed V and J ends, which lost 3 bases and 7 bases, there was a span of 33 bases. CDR3 length equals 21 residues. Germline V lookup: CDR1 LNHNV, CDR2 YYDKDF (reference sequence).

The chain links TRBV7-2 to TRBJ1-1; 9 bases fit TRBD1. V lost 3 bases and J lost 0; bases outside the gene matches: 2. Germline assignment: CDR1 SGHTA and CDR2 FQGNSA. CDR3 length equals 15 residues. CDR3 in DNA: TGTGCCAGCAGCTTGGACAGGGGACTGAACACTGAAGCTTTCTTT. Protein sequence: CASSLDRGLNTEAFF.

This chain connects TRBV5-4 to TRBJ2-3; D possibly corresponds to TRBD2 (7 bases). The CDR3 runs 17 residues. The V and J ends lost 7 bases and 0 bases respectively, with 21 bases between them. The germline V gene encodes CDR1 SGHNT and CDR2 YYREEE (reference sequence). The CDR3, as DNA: TGTGCCAGCCCCCAAAAGGGGGAGGGCCCGAGCACAGATACGCAGTATTTT. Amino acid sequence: CASPQKGEGPSTDTQYF.

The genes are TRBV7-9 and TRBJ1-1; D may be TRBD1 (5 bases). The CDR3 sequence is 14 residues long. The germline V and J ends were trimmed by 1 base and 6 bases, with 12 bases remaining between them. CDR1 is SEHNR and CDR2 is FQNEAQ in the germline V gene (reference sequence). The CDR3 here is CASSLGGGTSEAFF. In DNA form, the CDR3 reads TGTGCCAGCAGCTTAGGGGGGGGTACTTCTGAAGCTTTCTTT.

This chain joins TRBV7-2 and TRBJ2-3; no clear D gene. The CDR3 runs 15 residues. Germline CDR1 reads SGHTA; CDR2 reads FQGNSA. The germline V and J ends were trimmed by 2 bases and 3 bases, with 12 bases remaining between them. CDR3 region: CASSLHHTFTDTQYF. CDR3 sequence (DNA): TGTGCCAGCAGCTTACATCATACTTTTACAGATACGCAGTATTTT.

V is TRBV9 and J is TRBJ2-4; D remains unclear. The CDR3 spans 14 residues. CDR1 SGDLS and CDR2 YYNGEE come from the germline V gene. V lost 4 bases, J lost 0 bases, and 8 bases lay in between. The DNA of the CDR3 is TGTGCCAGCAGCTTAGGTCTAGCCAAAAACATTCAGTACTTC. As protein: CASSLGLAKNIQYF.

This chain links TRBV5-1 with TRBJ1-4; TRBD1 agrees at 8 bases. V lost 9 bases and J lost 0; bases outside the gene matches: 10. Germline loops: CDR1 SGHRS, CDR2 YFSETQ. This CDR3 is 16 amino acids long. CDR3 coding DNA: TGCGCCACCAGGCTGACAGGGGAAGCAACTAATGAAAAACTGTTTTTT. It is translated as CATRLTGEATNEKLFF.

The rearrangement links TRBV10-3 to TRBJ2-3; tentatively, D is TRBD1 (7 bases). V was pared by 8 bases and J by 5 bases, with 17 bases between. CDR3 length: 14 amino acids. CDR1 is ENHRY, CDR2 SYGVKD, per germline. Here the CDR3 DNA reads TGTGCCATCGAAGGAGGGGGCAGGGGAGATACGCAGTATTTT. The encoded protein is CAIEGGGRGDTQYF.

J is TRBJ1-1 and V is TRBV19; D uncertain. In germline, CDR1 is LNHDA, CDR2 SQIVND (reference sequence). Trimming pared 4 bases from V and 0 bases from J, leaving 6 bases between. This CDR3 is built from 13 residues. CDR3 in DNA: TGTGCCAGTAGTAGGGCCTTGAACACTGAAGCTTTCTTT. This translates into CASSRALNTEAFF. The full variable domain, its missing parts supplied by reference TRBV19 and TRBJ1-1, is DGGITQSPKYLFRKEGQNVTLSCEQNLNHDAMYWYRQDPGQGLRLIYYSQIVNDFQKGDIAEGYSVSREKKESFPLTVTSAQKNPTAFYLCASSRALNTEAFFGQGTRLTVV.